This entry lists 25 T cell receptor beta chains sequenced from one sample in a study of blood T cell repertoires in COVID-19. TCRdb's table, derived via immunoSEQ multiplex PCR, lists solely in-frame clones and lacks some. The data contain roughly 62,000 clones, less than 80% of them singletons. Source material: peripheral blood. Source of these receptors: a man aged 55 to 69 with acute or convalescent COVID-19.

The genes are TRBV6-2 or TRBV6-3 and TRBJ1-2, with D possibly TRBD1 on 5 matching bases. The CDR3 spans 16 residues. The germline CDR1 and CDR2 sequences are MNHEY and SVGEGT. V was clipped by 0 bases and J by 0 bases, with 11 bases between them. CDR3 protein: CASSYSMYRSNYGYTF. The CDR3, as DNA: TGTGCCAGCAGTTACTCGATGTACAGGTCTAACTATGGCTACACCTTC.

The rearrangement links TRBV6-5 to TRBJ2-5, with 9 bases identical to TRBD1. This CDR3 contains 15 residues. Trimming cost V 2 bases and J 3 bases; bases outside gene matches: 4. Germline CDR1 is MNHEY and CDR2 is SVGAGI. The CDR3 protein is CASSYGTGLKETQYF. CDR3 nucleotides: TGTGCCAGCAGTTACGGGACAGGGTTAAAAGAGACCCAGTACTTC.

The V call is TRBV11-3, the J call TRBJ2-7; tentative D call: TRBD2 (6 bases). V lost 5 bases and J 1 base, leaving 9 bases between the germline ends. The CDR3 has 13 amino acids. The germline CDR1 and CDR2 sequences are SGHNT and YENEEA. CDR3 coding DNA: TGTGCCAGCAGCCCCGGGGGATCCTACGAGCAGTACTTC. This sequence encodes CASSPGGSYEQYF.

The CDR3 DNA follows: TGTGCCAGCAGTTACGGGGCCAGAGATGAAAAACTGTTTTTT. It codes for CASSYGARDEKLFF. The chain carries TRBV6-5 and TRBJ1-4; D is possibly TRBD1 (5 bases). Between the trimmed V and J ends, which lost 2 bases and 6 bases, there was a span of 10 bases. The CDR3 runs 14 residues. Germline lookup yields CDR1 MNHEY and CDR2 SVGAGI.

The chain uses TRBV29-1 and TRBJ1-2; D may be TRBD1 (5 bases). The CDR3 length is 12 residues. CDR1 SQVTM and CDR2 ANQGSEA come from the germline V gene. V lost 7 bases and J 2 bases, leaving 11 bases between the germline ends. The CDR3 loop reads CSGADRNYGYTF. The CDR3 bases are TGCAGCGGTGCAGACAGAAACTATGGCTACACCTTC. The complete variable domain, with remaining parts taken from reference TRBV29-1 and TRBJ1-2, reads SAVISQKPSRDICQRGTSLTIQCQVDSQVTMMFWYRQQPGQSLTLIATANQGSEATYESGFVIDKFPISRPNLTFSTLTVSNMSPEDSSIYLCSGADRNYGYTFGSGTRLTVV.

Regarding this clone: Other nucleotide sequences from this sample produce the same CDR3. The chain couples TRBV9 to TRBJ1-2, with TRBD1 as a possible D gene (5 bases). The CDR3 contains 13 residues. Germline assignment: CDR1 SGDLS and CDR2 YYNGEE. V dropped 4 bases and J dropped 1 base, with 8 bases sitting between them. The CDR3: CASSTGGNYGYTF. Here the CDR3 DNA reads TGTGCCAGCAGCACAGGTGGTAACTATGGCTACACCTTC.

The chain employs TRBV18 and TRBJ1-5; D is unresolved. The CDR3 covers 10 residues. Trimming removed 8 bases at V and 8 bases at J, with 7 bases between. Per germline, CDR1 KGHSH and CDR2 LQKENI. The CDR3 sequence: CASPPEPQHF. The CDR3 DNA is TGTGCCAGCCCCCCAGAGCCCCAGCATTTT.

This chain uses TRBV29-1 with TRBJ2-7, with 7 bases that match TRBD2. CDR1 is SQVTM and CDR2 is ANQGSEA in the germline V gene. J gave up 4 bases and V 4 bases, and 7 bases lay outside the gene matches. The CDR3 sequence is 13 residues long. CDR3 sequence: CSVVAGELYEQYF. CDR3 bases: TGCAGCGTTGTGGCGGGAGAACTGTACGAGCAGTACTTC.

The CDR3 DNA follows: TGCGCCAGCAGCCCAAGCCTCGGCACCATATATTTT. Amino acid sequence: CASSPSLGTIYF. V usage is TRBV10-1 and J usage is TRBJ1-3; D gene ambiguous. Germline V gene sequence: CDR1 WNHNN, CDR2 SYGVQD (reference sequence). The CDR3 loop spans 12 amino acids. The V end was cut by 6 bases, the J end by 9 bases, with 12 bases between.

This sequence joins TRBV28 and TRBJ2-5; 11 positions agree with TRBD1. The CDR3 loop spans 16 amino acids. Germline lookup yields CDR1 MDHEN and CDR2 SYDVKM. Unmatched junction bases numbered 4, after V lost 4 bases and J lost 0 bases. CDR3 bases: TGTGCCAGCAGTTCGGGACAGGGGGAATACCAAGAGACCCAGTACTTC. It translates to CASSSGQGEYQETQYF.

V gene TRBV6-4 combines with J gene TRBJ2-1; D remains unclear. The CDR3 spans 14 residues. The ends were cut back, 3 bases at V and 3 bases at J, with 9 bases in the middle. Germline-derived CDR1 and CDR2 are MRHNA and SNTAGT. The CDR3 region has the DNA TGTGCCAGCAGTGAGAGGTCTCACTACAATGAGCAGTTCTTC. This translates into CASSERSHYNEQFF.

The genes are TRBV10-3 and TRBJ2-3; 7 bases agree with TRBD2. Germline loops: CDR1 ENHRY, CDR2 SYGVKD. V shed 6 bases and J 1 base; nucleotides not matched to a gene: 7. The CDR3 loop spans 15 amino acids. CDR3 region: CAIRPPGGGTDTQYF. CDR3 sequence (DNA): TGTGCCATCAGGCCTCCGGGAGGTGGCACAGATACGCAGTATTTT.

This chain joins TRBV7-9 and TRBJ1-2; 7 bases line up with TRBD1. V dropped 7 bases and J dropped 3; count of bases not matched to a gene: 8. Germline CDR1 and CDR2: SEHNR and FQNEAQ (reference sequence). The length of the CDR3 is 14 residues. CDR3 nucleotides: TGTGCCAGCACCATTGGGACAGACCACTATGGCTACACCTTC. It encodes CASTIGTDHYGYTF.

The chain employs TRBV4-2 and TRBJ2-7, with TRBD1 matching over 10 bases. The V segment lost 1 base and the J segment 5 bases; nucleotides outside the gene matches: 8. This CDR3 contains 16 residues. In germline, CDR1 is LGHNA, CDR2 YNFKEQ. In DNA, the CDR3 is TGTGCCAGCAGCCAAGTGACCCAAGGACAGGGGGACGAGCAGTACTTC. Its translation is CASSQVTQGQGDEQYF.

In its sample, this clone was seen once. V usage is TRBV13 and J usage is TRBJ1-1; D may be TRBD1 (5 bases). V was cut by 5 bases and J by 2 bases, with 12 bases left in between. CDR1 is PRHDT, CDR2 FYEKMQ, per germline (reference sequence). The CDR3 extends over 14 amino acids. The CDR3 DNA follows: TGTGCCAGCAGCGCCGAGCAGGGAAACACTGAAGCTTTCTTT. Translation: CASSAEQGNTEAFF.

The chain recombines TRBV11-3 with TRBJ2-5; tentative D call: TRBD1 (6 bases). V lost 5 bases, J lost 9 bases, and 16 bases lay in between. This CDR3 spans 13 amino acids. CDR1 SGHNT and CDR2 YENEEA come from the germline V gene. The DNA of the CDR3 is TGTGCCAGCAGCCCAGGACAGCATGGTTCCCAGTACTTC. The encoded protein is CASSPGQHGSQYF. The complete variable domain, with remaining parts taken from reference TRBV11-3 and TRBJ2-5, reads EAGVVQSPRYKIIEKKQPVAFWCNPISGHNTLYWYLQNLGQGPELLIRYENEEAVDDSQLPKDRFSAERLKGVDSTLKIQPAELGDSAVYLCASSPGQHGSQYFGPGTRLLVL.

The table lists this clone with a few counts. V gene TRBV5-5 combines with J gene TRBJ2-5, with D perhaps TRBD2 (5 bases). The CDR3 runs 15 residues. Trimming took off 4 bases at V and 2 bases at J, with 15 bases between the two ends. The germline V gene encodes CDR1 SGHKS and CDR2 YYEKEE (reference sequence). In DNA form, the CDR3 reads TGTGCCAGCAGCCCCCTAGCTAGCCGACAAGAGACCCAGTACTTC. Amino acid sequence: CASSPLASRQETQYF.

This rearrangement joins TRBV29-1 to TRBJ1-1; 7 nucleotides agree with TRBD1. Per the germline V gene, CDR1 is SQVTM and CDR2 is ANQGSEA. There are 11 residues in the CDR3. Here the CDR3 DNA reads TGCAGTGGGACAGTAGAAGCTGAAGCTTTCTTT. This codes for CSGTVEAEAFF.

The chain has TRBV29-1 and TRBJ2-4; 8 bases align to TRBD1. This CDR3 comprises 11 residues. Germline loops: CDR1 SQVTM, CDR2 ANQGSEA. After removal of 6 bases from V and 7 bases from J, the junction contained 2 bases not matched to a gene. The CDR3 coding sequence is TGCAGCGTCCAGGGGGCGAACATTCAGTACTTC. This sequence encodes CSVQGANIQYF.

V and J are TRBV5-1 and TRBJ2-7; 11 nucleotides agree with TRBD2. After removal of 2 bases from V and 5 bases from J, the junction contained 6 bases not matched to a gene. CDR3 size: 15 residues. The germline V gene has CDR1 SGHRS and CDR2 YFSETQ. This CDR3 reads CASSFELAGVHEQYF. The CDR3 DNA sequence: TGCGCCAGCAGCTTCGAACTAGCGGGAGTACACGAGCAGTACTTC.

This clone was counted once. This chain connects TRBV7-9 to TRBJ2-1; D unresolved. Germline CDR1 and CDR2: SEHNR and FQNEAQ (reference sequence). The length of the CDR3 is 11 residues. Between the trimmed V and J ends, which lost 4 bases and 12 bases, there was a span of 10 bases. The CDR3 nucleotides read TGTGCCAGCAGCTCCCCGGAGACGCAGTTCTTC. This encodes CASSSPETQFF.

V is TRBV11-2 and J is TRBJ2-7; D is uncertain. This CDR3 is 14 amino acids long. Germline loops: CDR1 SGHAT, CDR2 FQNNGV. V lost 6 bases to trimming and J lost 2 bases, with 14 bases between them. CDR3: CASSQKRGPYEQYF. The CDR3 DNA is TGTGCCAGCAGTCAAAAGCGTGGCCCCTACGAGCAGTACTTC.

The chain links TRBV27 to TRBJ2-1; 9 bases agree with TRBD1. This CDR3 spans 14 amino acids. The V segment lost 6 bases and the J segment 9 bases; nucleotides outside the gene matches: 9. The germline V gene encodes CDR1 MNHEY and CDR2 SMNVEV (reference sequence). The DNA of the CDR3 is TGTGCCAGCAGCCCAGGACAGGGGTGGGCTGAGCAGTTCTTC. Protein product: CASSPGQGWAEQFF.

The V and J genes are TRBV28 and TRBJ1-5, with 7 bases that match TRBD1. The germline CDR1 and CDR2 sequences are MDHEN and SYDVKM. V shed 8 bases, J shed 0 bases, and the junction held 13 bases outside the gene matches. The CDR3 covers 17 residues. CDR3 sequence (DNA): TGTGCCAGCCCCCCCTCCGGGACAGCTTATAGCAATCAGCCCCAGCATTTT. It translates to CASPPSGTAYSNQPQHF.

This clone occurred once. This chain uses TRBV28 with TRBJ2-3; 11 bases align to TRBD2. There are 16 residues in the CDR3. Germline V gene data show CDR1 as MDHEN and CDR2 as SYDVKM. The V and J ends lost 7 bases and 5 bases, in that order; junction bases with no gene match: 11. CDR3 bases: TGTGCCAGCACAATTCCTCGACTAGCGGGGTTAGATACGCAGTATTTT. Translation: CASTIPRLAGLDTQYF.